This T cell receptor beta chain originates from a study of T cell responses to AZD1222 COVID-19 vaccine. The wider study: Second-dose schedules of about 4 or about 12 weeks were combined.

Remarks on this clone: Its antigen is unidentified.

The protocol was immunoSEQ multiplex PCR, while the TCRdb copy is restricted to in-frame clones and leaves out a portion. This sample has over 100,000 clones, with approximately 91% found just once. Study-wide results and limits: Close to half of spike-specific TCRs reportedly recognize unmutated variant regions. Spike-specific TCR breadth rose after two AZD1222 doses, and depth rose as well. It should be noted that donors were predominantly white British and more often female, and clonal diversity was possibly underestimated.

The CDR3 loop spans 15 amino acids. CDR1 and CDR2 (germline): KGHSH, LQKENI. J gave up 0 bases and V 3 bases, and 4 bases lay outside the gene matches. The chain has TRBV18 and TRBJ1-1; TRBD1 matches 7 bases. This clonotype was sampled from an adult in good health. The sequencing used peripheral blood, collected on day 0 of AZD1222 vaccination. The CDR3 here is CASSPAGGMNTEAFF. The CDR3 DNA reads TGTGCCAGCTCACCCGCAGGGGGTATGAACACTGAAGCTTTCTTT.